These 32 T cell receptor beta chains came from one sample sequenced in a study of blood T cell repertoires in COVID-19. The table came from immunoSEQ multiplex PCR; TCRdb's copy has only in-frame clones and leaves some out. The data show 200,000 to 300,000 clones, around 81% seen once. The sample consisted of peripheral blood. The receptor source for this set is a man under 40 who had recovered from COVID-19.

The chain uses TRBV2 and TRBJ1-1; 12 bases agree with TRBD1. Germline trimming cut 1 base from V and 4 bases from J; bases unmatched to any gene: 1. Germline V gene lookup returns CDR1 SNHLY and CDR2 FYNNEI. The CDR3 consists of 15 residues. CDR3: CASSEGDRGRTEAFF. CDR3 bases: TGTGCCAGCAGTGAAGGGGACAGGGGGCGCACTGAAGCTTTCTTT.

The rearrangement uses TRBV19 and TRBJ1-5; D possibly corresponds to TRBD1 (6 bases). Trimming pared 0 bases from V and 5 bases from J, leaving 17 bases between. The CDR3 contains 17 residues. The V gene's germline CDR1 is LNHDA and CDR2 SQIVND (reference sequence). The DNA of the CDR3 is TGTGCCAGTAGTATAGACGGACGATCCGGGACATATCAGCCCCAGCATTTT. It encodes CASSIDGRSGTYQPQHF.

The chain combines TRBV6-5 with TRBJ1-2; 8 nucleotides line up with TRBD1. Looked up from germline, CDR1 is MNHEY and CDR2 is SVGAGI. Unmatched junction bases numbered 9, after V lost 5 bases and J lost 7 bases. The CDR3 is 14 residues long. In DNA form, the CDR3 reads TGTGCCAGCAGTAGCCGGACAGGGATGAGTGGCTACACCTTC. Encoded protein: CASSSRTGMSGYTF.

This chain uses TRBV6-5 with TRBJ1-2, with 8 bases aligning to TRBD1. Germline V CDR1 and CDR2: MNHEY, SVGAGI. This CDR3 is built from 15 residues. V shed 7 bases, J shed 8 bases, and the junction held 15 bases outside the gene matches. The CDR3 sequence is CASTSTRQGARGYTF. The CDR3 region has the DNA TGTGCCAGCACCTCCACTCGGCAGGGGGCGAGAGGCTACACCTTC.

V usage is TRBV7-9 and J usage is TRBJ2-4; D is perhaps TRBD1 (6 bases). The germline CDR1 and CDR2 sequences are SEHNR and FQNEAQ (reference sequence). CDR3 size: 13 residues. The germline V and J ends were trimmed by 3 bases and 5 bases, with 8 bases remaining between them. In nucleotides, the CDR3 is TGTGCCAGCAGCTTGTCAGGGGAAAACATTCAGTACTTC. It specifies CASSLSGENIQYF.

The CDR3 loop reads CASSRGQLGANVLTF. In nucleotides, the CDR3 is TGTGCCAGCTCACGCGGACAGCTAGGGGCCAACGTCCTGACTTTC. The chain joins TRBV18 to TRBJ2-6; weak D call: TRBD1 (6 bases). The CDR3 consists of 15 residues. The ends were cut back, 4 bases at V and 4 bases at J, with 11 bases in the middle. The germline gives CDR1 KGHSH, CDR2 LQKENI.

The V and J genes are TRBV6-5 and TRBJ1-1, with D possibly TRBD1 on 6 matching bases. The germline V and J ends were trimmed by 7 bases and 11 bases, with 23 bases remaining between them. Germline assignment: CDR1 MNHEY and CDR2 SVGAGI. The CDR3 spans 14 residues. CDR3 nucleotide sequence: TGTGCCAGCAAAAAGGACAGCGGGAGTCGGGCGGCTTTCTTT. Its translation: CASKKDSGSRAAFF.

The chain carries TRBV29-1 and TRBJ2-1, with 9 bases that match TRBD1. V was clipped by 6 bases and J by 9 bases; unmatched bases: 3. Germline V CDR1 and CDR2: SQVTM, ANQGSEA. The CDR3 length is 11 residues. The CDR3 is CSVHRGLEQFF. The CDR3 DNA reads as TGCAGCGTCCACAGGGGGCTTGAGCAGTTCTTC.

V usage is TRBV4-1 and J usage is TRBJ2-3, with TRBD1 matching 9 bases. CDR3 length: 17 amino acids. The V gene's germline CDR1 is MGHRA and CDR2 YSYEKL. V was clipped by 3 bases and J by 0 bases; unmatched bases: 7. The CDR3 here is CASSQPKQGASTDTQYF. The CDR3 nucleotides read TGCGCCAGCAGCCAGCCGAAACAGGGGGCTAGCACAGATACGCAGTATTTT.

The chain joins TRBV19 to TRBJ2-6, with TRBD1 matching over 8 bases. Germline V gene lookup returns CDR1 LNHDA and CDR2 SQIVND (reference sequence). The CDR3 has 16 residues. J gave up 2 bases and V 6 bases, and 6 bases lay outside the gene matches. CDR3 loop: CASSTGGRAGANVLTF. In nucleotides, the CDR3 is TGTGCCAGTAGCACAGGGGGGCGGGCTGGGGCCAACGTCCTGACTTTC.

The chain carries TRBV5-6 and TRBJ2-7, with 11 bases identical to TRBD2. This CDR3 is 16 amino acids long. V dropped 2 bases and J dropped 3; count of bases not matched to a gene: 7. Germline lookup yields CDR1 SGHDT and CDR2 YYEEEE. The CDR3 spells CASSFFSGGANYEQYV. The CDR3 DNA is TGTGCCAGCAGCTTTTTTAGCGGGGGGGCAAACTACGAGCAGTACGTC.

This clone came up a few times. The chain employs TRBV7-9 and TRBJ2-5; a possible D gene is TRBD2 (5 bases). V gave up 5 bases and J gave up 10 bases, with 11 bases separating them. In germline, CDR1 is SEHNR, CDR2 FQNEAQ (reference sequence). The CDR3 has 11 residues. The CDR3: CASSTWGDQYF. The CDR3, as DNA: TGTGCCAGCAGCACATGGGGAGACCAGTACTTC.

The chain joins TRBV3-1 (or the pseudogene TRBV3-2) to TRBJ2-2, with 8 bases fitting TRBD2. The CDR3 runs 17 residues. CDR1 LGHDT and CDR2 YNNKEL come from the germline V gene (reference sequence). V shed 0 bases, J shed 3 bases, and the junction held 6 bases outside the gene matches. The CDR3 DNA reads as TGTGCCAGCAGCCAAGATTGGGGTAGCGGGGACACCGGGGAGCTGTTTTTT. It yields the protein CASSQDWGSGDTGELFF.

The chain recombines TRBV19 with TRBJ2-5; 7 bases agree with TRBD2. Germline CDR1 and CDR2: LNHDA and SQIVND (reference sequence). This CDR3 region has 13 residues. After removal of 8 bases from V and 1 base from J, the junction contained 4 bases not matched to a gene. For the CDR3, the DNA is TGTGCCAGTCATTCTAGCGGCCAAGAGACCCAGTACTTC. The encoded protein is CASHSSGQETQYF. Combining the CDR3 with reference TRBV19 and TRBJ2-5 gives the whole variable domain DGGITQSPKYLFRKEGQNVTLSCEQNLNHDAMYWYRQDPGQGLRLIYYSQIVNDFQKGDIAEGYSVSREKKESFPLTVTSAQKNPTAFYLCASHSSGQETQYFGPGTRLLVL.

The chain uses TRBV16 and TRBJ2-1; D not resolved. Germline values: CDR1 KGHSY, CDR2 FQNENV. The V gene lost 4 bases and the J gene lost 0 bases, with 13 bases spanning the gap. The CDR3 spans 16 residues. The CDR3, as DNA: TGTGCCAGCAGCCCGATAACACCCGTCTCCTACAATGAGCAGTTCTTC. This codes for CASSPITPVSYNEQFF.

The chain is built from TRBV6-5 and TRBJ2-1; TRBD2 matches at 11 bases. The CDR3 contains 15 residues. V lost 6 bases to trimming and J lost 7 bases; unmatched junction nucleotides: 8. The germline V gene has CDR1 MNHEY and CDR2 SVGAGI. Here the CDR3 DNA reads TGTGCCAGCAGCAGTAGCGGGGGGGCCGTGAATGAGCAGTTCTTC. This gives the protein CASSSSGGAVNEQFF.

This chain joins TRBV6-5 and TRBJ2-1, with 9 bases matching TRBD1. V shed 5 bases, J shed 3 bases, and the junction held 5 bases outside the gene matches. Germline V gene lookup returns CDR1 MNHEY and CDR2 SVGAGI. CDR3 length: 15 residues. CDR3 residues: CASSPPGQGYNEQFF. The CDR3, as DNA: TGTGCCAGCAGTCCCCCGGGACAGGGCTACAATGAGCAGTTCTTC.

This sequence joins TRBV11-2 and TRBJ1-1; TRBD1 matches 7 bases. The CDR3 is 15 amino acids. V trimming: 6 bases; J trimming: 5 bases; junction bases outside the gene matches: 12. Germline CDR1 is SGHAT and CDR2 is FQNNGV. The CDR3 here is CASRPNTGAGTEAFF. CDR3 nucleotides: TGTGCCAGCAGGCCTAACACAGGGGCTGGAACTGAAGCTTTCTTT. Full variable domain (rest looked up from reference TRBV11-2 and TRBJ1-1): EAGVAQSPRYKIIEKRQSVAFWCNPISGHATLYWYQQILGQGPKLLIQFQNNGVVDDSQLPKDRFSAERLKGVDSTLKIQPAKLEDSAVYLCASRPNTGAGTEAFFGQGTRLTVV.

The chain joins TRBV5-1 to TRBJ2-5; 10 nucleotides line up with TRBD2. V lost 3 bases and J lost 14; bases outside the gene matches: 10. The CDR3 spans 13 residues. CDR1 and CDR2 from the germline V gene are SGHRS and YFSETQ. CDR3 sequence reads: CASSSRSSGGPYF. In nucleotides, the CDR3 is TGCGCCAGCAGCTCTAGGAGTAGCGGGGGGCCTTACTTC.

V is TRBV7-2 and J is TRBJ2-2; D is perhaps TRBD1 (6 bases). The CDR3 has 15 amino acids. Germline V gene data show CDR1 as SGHTA and CDR2 as FQGNSA. V shed 2 bases and J shed 3 bases, with 10 bases lying between them. This chain's CDR3 is CASSLIGGYTGELFF. The CDR3 DNA sequence: TGTGCCAGCAGCTTAATTGGGGGCTACACCGGGGAGCTGTTTTTT.

The chain links TRBV24-1 to TRBJ1-4; tentative D call: TRBD1 (5 bases). The CDR3 length is 14 residues. Trimming removed 4 bases from V and 7 bases from J, with 12 bases in between. CDR1 is KGHDR, CDR2 SFDVKD, per germline. The CDR3 region is CATSDPTVTEKLFF. For the CDR3, the DNA is TGTGCCACCAGTGACCCGACAGTTACTGAAAAACTGTTTTTT.

This clone was detected a few times. V usage is TRBV6-5 and J usage is TRBJ2-7; D is perhaps TRBD2 (7 bases). There are 14 residues in the CDR3. From germline, CDR1 is MNHEY and CDR2 SVGAGI. V was clipped by 8 bases and J by 1 base, with 15 bases between them. CDR3 in DNA: TGTGCCAGCGATCAGGGGCGGGGGTCCTACGAGCAGTACTTC. Its protein product is CASDQGRGSYEQYF.

This clone has more than one count but fewer than ten. The rearrangement links TRBV7-2 to TRBJ2-1; 9 bases map to TRBD2. Germline V gene sequence: CDR1 SGHTA, CDR2 FQGNSA. Losses at the gene ends were 4 bases for V and 9 bases for J; bases not matched to a gene: 7. The CDR3 is made up of 14 amino acids. CDR3 amino acids: CASSSGTSTIEQFF. DNA for the CDR3: TGTGCCAGCAGCTCCGGGACTAGCACTATTGAGCAGTTCTTC.

This clone was detected once. The CDR3 loop is CASSFDSAEAFF. Written as DNA, the CDR3 is TGTGCCAGCAGCTTTGACAGCGCTGAAGCTTTCTTT. The rearrangement joins TRBV7-9 to TRBJ1-1, with D possibly matching TRBD1 (5 bases). Looked up from germline, CDR1 is SEHNR and CDR2 is FQNEAQ (reference sequence). The CDR3 spans 12 residues. The V end lost 3 bases, the J end lost 6 bases, and 8 bases lay between the germline ends.

The rearrangement links TRBV6-5 to TRBJ2-7; 7 bases line up with TRBD1. V gave up 7 bases and J gave up 1 base; unmatched junction bases: 7. This CDR3 is built from 14 residues. CDR1 and CDR2 from the germline V gene are MNHEY and SVGAGI. The CDR3 sequence is CASNYWDRSYEQYF. In nucleotides, the CDR3 is TGTGCCAGCAACTATTGGGACAGATCCTACGAGCAGTACTTC.

The chain links TRBV11-2 to TRBJ1-2, with 7 bases aligning to TRBD1. The CDR3 is made up of 12 amino acids. The V and J ends lost 3 bases and 8 bases, in that order; junction bases with no gene match: 3. The germline gives CDR1 SGHAT, CDR2 FQNNGV. Here the CDR3 reads CASSLVGGGYTF. The CDR3 DNA follows: TGTGCCAGCAGCTTGGTAGGGGGCGGCTACACCTTC.

The count of this clone is one. V usage is TRBV6-5 and J usage is TRBJ2-7; 7 nucleotides match TRBD2. The V gene's germline CDR1 is MNHEY and CDR2 SVGAGI. Losses at the gene ends were 5 bases for V and 0 bases for J; bases not matched to a gene: 1. This CDR3 region has 13 residues. The CDR3 loop reads CASSLADSYEQYF. The CDR3 nucleotides are TGTGCCAGCAGTCTAGCGGACTCCTACGAGCAGTACTTC.

The V call is TRBV7-2, the J call TRBJ1-1, with a weak D call TRBD1 (6 bases). Germline V CDR1 and CDR2: SGHTA, FQGNSA. The V and J ends lost 2 bases and 8 bases respectively, with 12 bases between them. The CDR3 is made up of 13 amino acids. This CDR3 reads CASSLKGRGEAFF. In DNA form, the CDR3 reads TGTGCCAGCAGCTTAAAGGGCAGGGGAGAAGCTTTCTTT.

This clone was observed a handful of times. This chain uses TRBV28 with TRBJ1-4; unclear D gene. In germline, CDR1 is MDHEN, CDR2 SYDVKM. The CDR3 spans 15 residues. Trimming left V 3 bases short and J 5 bases short, with 13 bases between. The chain's CDR3 is CASSFRGGLNEKLFF. As DNA, the CDR3 is TGTGCCAGCAGTTTCAGAGGAGGGTTAAATGAAAAACTGTTTTTT.

The genes are TRBV19 and TRBJ1-2, with D hard to call. This CDR3 is built from 13 residues. CDR1 and CDR2 from the germline V gene are LNHDA and SQIVND (reference sequence). Trimming took 9 bases from V and 7 from J, leaving 18 bases between them. The CDR3 spells CASAPRGIVGYTF. The CDR3 region has the DNA TGTGCCAGCGCCCCTCGAGGTATCGTTGGCTACACCTTC.

The chain combines TRBV11-1 with TRBJ2-5, with TRBD2 matching over 12 bases. Trimming took 5 bases from V and 9 from J; bases not matched to a gene: 13. The CDR3 is made up of 16 amino acids. Looked up from germline, CDR1 is SGHAT and CDR2 is FQDESV (reference sequence). As DNA, the CDR3 is TGTGCCAGCAGCCTGCGGCTAGCGGGGGGGCCAGGGGCCCAGTACTTC. Translated: CASSLRLAGGPGAQYF. Looking up the rest from reference TRBV11-1 and TRBJ2-5 gives the full variable domain: EAEVAQSPRYKITEKSQAVAFWCDPISGHATLYWYRQILGQGPELLVQFQDESVVDDSQLPKDRFSAERLKGVDSTLKIQPAELGDSAMYLCASSLRLAGGPGAQYFGPGTRLLVL.

CDR3 in amino acids: CASSPPKGTGTTGELFF. The CDR3 region has the DNA TGTGCCAGCTCACCACCGAAAGGGACAGGGACCACCGGGGAGCTGTTTTTT. The rearrangement joins TRBV18 to TRBJ2-2, with 9 bases aligning to TRBD1. V shed 0 bases, J shed 4 bases, and the junction held 6 bases outside the gene matches. The CDR3 runs to 17 residues. CDR1 is KGHSH and CDR2 is LQKENI in the germline V gene.